A selection of T cell receptor beta chains follows, all from one sample in a study of shared clonotypes between healthy human individuals. The repertoire was sequenced with immunoSEQ multiplex PCR; TCRdb's copy has only in-frame clones and lacks some. The repertoire has around 550,000 clones, approximately 95% of them found once; the top ten carry 0.11%. The sample taken for sequencing was naive CD8+ T cells sorted from blood. The receptor set was obtained from a woman aged 30 to 39 in good health. Both conserved end residues are trimmed from each CDR3.

J | V | CDR3
TRBJ2-7 | TRBV27 | ASSHSGRTYEQY
TRBJ2-7 | TRBV7-8 | ASSSPIAGTALYEQY
TRBJ1-5 | TRBV27 | ASGTGVQPQH
TRBJ2-2 | TRBV14 | ASSYQGDLANTGELF
TRBJ2-2 | TRBV7-2 | ASSLWGYNTGELF
TRBJ2-7 | TRBV7-8 | ASSLGTSTYYEQY
TRBJ2-5 | TRBV27 | ASSPGSGLKTQY
TRBJ2-7 | TRBV19 | ASSIRREPRTTPYEQY
TRBJ1-1 | TRBV5-1 | ANTGSEAF
TRBJ1-5 | TRBV7-9 | ASRLSQPQH
TRBJ1-5 | TRBV2 | ASTAGVNQPQH
TRBJ1-4 | TRBV7-9 | ASSPAPGQVDEKLF
TRBJ1-1 | TRBV15 | ATSRDAGPPGTEAF
TRBJ1-1 | TRBV6-5 | ASGWGTEAF
TRBJ1-5 | TRBV5-6 | ASSFLQQNQPQH
TRBJ2-7 | TRBV9 | ASSVTGSHRSYEQY
TRBJ2-6 | TRBV7-9 | ASSLIVGEFGANVLT
TRBJ2-7 | TRBV7-6 | ASSSGTGTEQY
TRBJ1-1 | TRBV11-2 | ASSLYWPENTEAF
TRBJ2-1 | TRBV7-6 | ASSWGGDNEQF
TRBJ2-5 | TRBV28 | ASMWDPRGETQY
TRBJ2-2 | TRBV19 | ASSIEGANTGELF
TRBJ2-7 | TRBV27 | ASSLSRGPPYEQY
TRBJ1-2 | TRBV28 | ASSLTQPAGPASYT
TRBJ1-1 | TRBV5-4 | ASSVQQNTEAF
TRBJ2-7 | TRBV27 | ASSLALASYEQY
TRBJ2-7 | TRBV7-8 | ASSLMAEASDEQY
TRBJ2-7 | TRBV11-2 | ASSLGIAGYEQY
TRBJ2-3 | TRBV4-1 | ASSPPYTDTQY
TRBJ2-7 | TRBV6-1 | ASSRTGPSYEQY
TRBJ2-1 | TRBV6-4 | ASSPRGTAYNEQF
TRBJ2-7 | TRBV28 | ASSSWALYEQY
TRBJ2-7 | TRBV7-8 | ASSLDAASYEQY
TRBJ1-3 | TRBV19 | ASSITPEGTGNTIY
TRBJ1-5 | TRBV28 | ASRFFRHSSNQPQH
TRBJ1-6 | TRBV28 | ASSFINSPLH
TRBJ1-2 | TRBV27 | ASSLRRGQLNYGYT
TRBJ2-1 | TRBV29-1 | SVEALGWF
TRBJ2-1 | TRBV28 | ASKTTSRYNEQF
TRBJ1-1 | TRBV28 | ACDRNPGLQNTEAF
TRBJ2-1 | TRBV7-9 | ASRKSVEQF
TRBJ2-2 | TRBV4-1 | ASSQVGSGELF
TRBJ2-1 | TRBV20-1 | SARPDEQF
TRBJ1-2 | TRBV28 | ASSPGDRGDYGYT
TRBJ1-1 | TRBV7-9 | ASSSGPQTLGPEAF
TRBJ2-7 | TRBV27 | ASSFSLAYEQY
TRBJ2-7 | TRBV27 | ASGDYEQY
TRBJ2-1 | TRBV11-2 | ASSLGTYNEQF
TRBJ2-1 | TRBV27 | ASSPRGVGDNEQF